This T cell receptor beta chain was recorded in a study of human T cells and chemical hapten exposure. General study points: The formation of large CDR3 similarity clusters by expanded TCRs significantly exceeded that of controls.

MiXCR, run by TCRdb on the RACE reads, gives a single entry per CDR3 protein. The sample shows 90,000 to 110,000 distinct CDR3 sequences, 9.2% of them seen only once. This clonotype has just a few counts. Its antigen remains unidentified. With 4 bases removed from V and 1 base from J, the gap between germline ends came to 7 bases. The CDR3 consists of 13 residues. Germline assignment: CDR1 KGHSH and CDR2 LQKENI. Time point indicated: patch test 2, 6 weeks after DPC sensitization. Treatment of the sample: therapeutic diphenylcyclopropenone sensitization with weekly scalp DPC. This specimen consisted of whole blood, obtained in connection with sensitization to the hapten diphenylcyclopropenone (DPC). The origin of this receptor is a middle-aged woman with alopecia areata. Some clones in this sample may be carry-over from other donors' samples. The V and J genes are TRBV18 and TRBJ1-2; D possibly corresponds to TRBD1 (6 bases). The CDR3 sequence: CASSRQDNYGYTF. CDR3 bases: TGTGCCAGCTCACGACAGGATAACTATGGCTACACCTTC.